This T cell receptor (beta chain) was sequenced for a study of cytomegalovirus exposure and HLA in healthy donors. The wider study: The study's early data release held some 85 million unique TCRs from HLA-typed donors.

As for this clone: Its antigen is unidentified.

Despite likely unrecorded immune exposures, the donors were nominally healthy at the time of sampling. Study results and limitations: In vitro, three CMV-associated chains proved specific for CMV antigens.

The study ran its PCR with 60 Vbeta and 13 Jbeta primers. Clones were sequenced by immunoSEQ multiplex PCR, and TCRdb holds only the in-frame ones, with some missing. The sample consists of 160,000 or so clones, around 76% of them appearing once. Germline CDR1 is MNHEY and CDR2 is SMNVEV (reference sequence). V was shortened by 5 bases and J by 4 bases, with 14 bases between the two germline ends. The CDR3 runs to 14 residues. The TCR originated in a woman aged 35 to 49 in good health and CMV-seronegative. Sequencing was carried out using PBMCs. This chain connects TRBV27 to TRBJ1-2; D might be TRBD1 (6 bases). The CDR3 nucleotides are TGTGCCAGCAGTCTCGGACAGTCAACCTATGGCTACACCTTC. It is translated as CASSLGQSTYGYTF.